A selection of T cell receptor beta chains follows, all from one sample in a study of T cell responses to AZD1222 COVID-19 vaccine. The repertoire was sequenced with immunoSEQ multiplex PCR; TCRdb's copy has only in-frame clones and lacks some. The sample shows around 140,000 clones, approximately 91% of them seen only once. This specimen was peripheral blood, taken on day 0 of AZD1222 vaccination. The receptors stem from an adult in good health. CDR3s include the opening cysteine and the closing phenylalanine or tryptophan. The order of the fields is J gene, clone size, D gene, V gene, CDR3 protein, CDR3 DNA. The D gene is left open where the match is weak. Expanded clones get a size class; other rows say once, few or many, or leave the size out.

TRBJ1-2 | . | . | TRBV6-2/TRBV6-3 | CASSSRDRIYGYTF | TGTGCCAGCAGTTCTAGGGACCGCATCTATGGCTACACCTTC
TRBJ2-3 | . | . | TRBV2 | CASSSSTDTQYF | TGTGCCAGCAGTTCTAGCACAGATACGCAGTATTTT
TRBJ2-5 | . | . | TRBV13 | CASSLGDRQETQYF | TGTGCCAGCAGCTTAGGGGACAGACAAGAGACCCAGTACTTC
TRBJ1-4 | . | TRBD1 | TRBV9 | CASSAGTATNEKLFF | TGTGCCAGCAGCGCCGGGACAGCAACTAATGAAAAACTGTTTTTT
TRBJ1-1 | . | TRBD1 | TRBV15 | CATSRDKGAGYNTEAFF | TGTGCCACCAGCAGAGATAAGGGGGCAGGATACAACACTGAAGCTTTCTTT
TRBJ2-1 | . | . | TRBV7-3 | CASSMSNSYNEQFF | TGTGCCAGCAGTATGTCTAACTCCTACAATGAGCAGTTCTTC
TRBJ1-6 | . | . | TRBV7-8 | CASSLGSRGNIVPPLHF | TGTGCCAGCAGCTTAGGGTCTAGGGGGAATATCGTGCCACCCCTCCACTTT
TRBJ1-4 | . | . | TRBV24-1 | CATSETGEKLFF | TGTGCCACCAGTGAAACAGGGGAAAAACTGTTTTTT
TRBJ1-2 | once | . | TRBV7-9 | CASSLVSGYTF | TGTGCCAGCAGCTTAGTGTCTGGCTACACCTTC
TRBJ2-7 | . | . | TRBV11-1 | CASSLLGGLVEQYF | TGTGCCAGCAGCTTATTGGGGGGCCTCGTCGAGCAGTACTTC
TRBJ1-1 | . | . | TRBV30 | CAWSSTGAIAFF | TGTGCCTGGAGTAGCACCGGGGCTATAGCTTTCTTT
TRBJ2-3 | few | . | TRBV7-2 | CASSGMRSDTQYF | TGTGCCAGCAGCGGAATGAGGTCAGATACGCAGTATTTT
TRBJ1-1 | . | . | TRBV7-9 | CASSSLTSEAFF | TGTGCCAGCAGCAGCCTGACAAGTGAAGCTTTCTTT
TRBJ1-1 | . | TRBD1 | TRBV19 | CASSMYGQGYTEAFF | TGTGCCAGTAGTATGTATGGACAGGGGTACACTGAAGCTTTCTTT
TRBJ2-3 | once | TRBD1 | TRBV19 | CASSADPTGGNTDTQYF | TGTGCCAGTAGTGCCGACCCGACAGGGGGCAATACAGATACGCAGTATTTT
TRBJ1-2 | . | TRBD1 | TRBV2 | CASSGQGATYGYTF | TGTGCCAGCAGTGGCCAGGGGGCTACCTATGGCTACACCTTC
TRBJ1-2 | . | . | TRBV14 | CASSQGRSINYGYTF | TGTGCCAGCAGCCAAGGTCGGTCGATTAACTATGGCTACACCTTC
TRBJ2-7 | . | TRBD2 | TRBV12-3/TRBV12-4 | CASRTSGGEQYF | TGTGCCAGCAGAACCTCGGGGGGAGAGCAGTACTTC
TRBJ2-3 | . | . | TRBV5-1 | CASSLASGTDTQYF | TGCGCCAGCAGCTTGGCTAGCGGCACAGATACGCAGTATTTT
TRBJ1-5 | . | . | TRBV18 | CASSPTENSNQPQHF | TGTGCCAGCTCACCGACGGAAAATAGCAATCAGCCCCAGCATTTT
TRBJ2-5 | . | . | TRBV5-8 | CASSFRKGREETQYF | TGTGCCAGCAGCTTCCGAAAAGGGCGGGAAGAGACCCAGTACTTC
TRBJ2-1 | . | . | TRBV10-3 | CAISESGGGRGEQFF | TGTGCCATCAGTGAGTCCGGGGGCGGCAGGGGTGAGCAGTTCTTC
TRBJ1-3 | . | . | TRBV7-2 | CASSTSGYSGNTIYF | TGTGCCAGCAGCACCTCAGGTTACTCTGGAAACACCATATATTTT
TRBJ1-2 | . | TRBD1 | TRBV29-1 | CSVQKSDRTGRAFNYGYTF | TGCAGCGTTCAGAAATCGGACAGGACTGGACGGGCTTTTAACTATGGCTACACCTTC
TRBJ1-1 | . | . | TRBV2 | CASSEAQGGGTEAFF | TGTGCCAGCAGTGAAGCGCAGGGTGGGGGAACTGAAGCTTTCTTT
TRBJ1-1 | . | TRBD1 | TRBV13 | CASSHGTANTEAFF | TGTGCCAGCAGCCACGGGACAGCGAACACTGAAGCTTTCTTT
TRBJ1-3 | . | . | TRBV5-1 | CASRRAEGENTIYF | TGCGCCAGCCGCAGGGCTGAAGGGGAAAACACCATATATTTT
TRBJ1-6 | once | . | TRBV4-3 | CASSQGERRVTNSPLHF | TGCGCCAGCAGCCAAGGAGAGAGGAGGGTAACTAATTCACCCCTCCACTTT
TRBJ2-7 | . | . | TRBV30 | CAWSVGGSGYEQYF | TGTGCCTGGAGTGTAGGCGGATCGGGCTACGAGCAGTACTTC
TRBJ2-2 | . | . | TRBV5-1 | CASSLVLRTQASTGELFF | TGCGCCAGCAGCTTGGTTCTCCGGACGCAAGCCTCAACCGGGGAGCTGTTTTTT
TRBJ1-1 | once | TRBD1 | TRBV19 | CASSISQGVNTEAFF | TGTGCCAGTAGTATTTCCCAGGGGGTGAACACTGAAGCTTTCTTT
TRBJ2-4 | once | . | TRBV7-8 | CASSPGLAKNIQYF | TGTGCCAGCAGCCCAGGGCTAGCCAAAAACATTCAGTACTTC
TRBJ1-2 | . | . | TRBV30 | CAWSKGAVYGYTF | TGTGCCTGGAGTAAAGGGGCTGTCTATGGCTACACCTTC
TRBJ2-3 | once | TRBD2 | TRBV29-1 | CSVGGPAGASTDTQYF | TGCAGCGTCGGGGGCCCAGCGGGGGCCAGCACAGATACGCAGTATTTT
TRBJ1-6 | . | TRBD1 | TRBV11-2 | CASSSLRDRANSPLHF | TGTGCCAGCAGCTCTCTCCGGGACAGGGCAAATTCACCCCTCCACTTT
TRBJ1-1 | . | . | TRBV9 | CASSVDEVTSRAFF | TGTGCCAGCAGCGTAGATGAGGTAACCTCAAGGGCTTTCTTT
TRBJ2-1 | . | TRBD2 | TRBV6-5 | CASSSGGNEQFF | TGTGCCAGCTCCAGCGGGGGCAATGAGCAGTTCTTC
TRBJ1-5 | . | . | TRBV4-2 | CASSQGITGSNQPQHF | TGTGCCAGCAGCCAAGGAATAACTGGTAGCAATCAGCCCCAGCATTTT
TRBJ1-1 | few | . | TRBV24-1 | CATSAPKGRTEAFF | TGTGCCACCAGTGCCCCGAAGGGGCGCACTGAAGCTTTCTTT
TRBJ1-1 | . | . | TRBV2 | CASSRERRAGEAFF | TGTGCCAGCTCTCGGGAAAGGAGGGCCGGTGAAGCTTTCTTT
TRBJ2-7 | . | . | TRBV30 | CAWSFGQLSYEQYF | TGTGCCTGGAGTTTCGGACAGCTCTCCTACGAGCAGTACTTC
TRBJ2-7 | . | . | TRBV30 | CAYGQGHYEQYF | TGTGCCTACGGCCAGGGGCACTACGAGCAGTACTTC
TRBJ1-1 | . | . | TRBV30 | CAWATQNTEAFF | TGTGCCTGGGCGACCCAGAACACTGAAGCTTTCTTT
TRBJ1-2 | . | . | TRBV5-1 | CASSLGTDTYGYTF | TGCGCCAGCAGCTTGGGGACAGATACCTATGGCTACACCTTC
TRBJ2-7 | . | . | TRBV6-2/TRBV6-3 | CASSQGDSYEQYF | TGTGCCAGCAGTCAGGGCGACTCCTACGAGCAGTACTTC
TRBJ1-5 | . | . | TRBV19 | CASSRKGGIGNQPQHF | TGTGCCAGTAGCCGCAAGGGGGGTATCGGCAATCAGCCCCAGCATTTT